A selection of T cell receptor beta chains follows, all from one sample in a study of control samples from healthy donors and cancer patients. Libraries were prepared by immunoSEQ multiplex PCR; TCRdb keeps only in-frame clonotypes and omits some of them. The data contain around 63,000 clones, around 87% of them singletons. The material sequenced was PBMCs. These TCRs come from a woman aged 45 to 65 with head and neck cancer. The CDR3 runs from the conserved cysteine through the conserved F or W. Each record gives: V gene, D gene, J gene, CDR3 protein, CDR3 DNA. A D gene is named only where the DNA matches it firmly.

TRBV5-6	TRBD1	TRBJ1-2	CASSLVRGPSYGYTF	TGTGCCAGCAGCTTGGTCAGGGGGCCTAGCTATGGCTACACCTTC
TRBV6-5	TRBD1	TRBJ2-1	CASDRGQGEQFF	TGTGCCAGCGATCGGGGACAGGGTGAGCAGTTCTTC
TRBV10-3	NA	TRBJ2-1	CAISGIGSSYNEQFF	TGTGCCATCAGTGGGATCGGTAGCTCCTACAATGAGCAGTTCTTC
TRBV7-9	TRBD1	TRBJ2-1	CASSSNRGSYNEQFF	TGTGCCAGCAGCTCGAACAGGGGCTCCTACAATGAGCAGTTCTTC
TRBV29-1	TRBD2	TRBJ2-7	CSAGTSGYEQYF	TGCAGCGCTGGGACTAGCGGGTACGAGCAGTACTTC
TRBV6-5	TRBD1	TRBJ1-1	CASSRDRDTEAFF	TGTGCCAGCAGTAGAGACAGGGACACTGAAGCTTTCTTT
TRBV19	NA	TRBJ2-4	CASSVGNIKNIQYF	TGTGCCAGTAGTGTTGGGAACATAAAAAACATTCAGTACTTC
TRBV7-8	NA	TRBJ2-7	CASSLAPGSMDEQYF	TGTGCCAGCAGCTTAGCGCCAGGGAGTATGGACGAGCAGTACTTC
TRBV18	NA	TRBJ1-4	CASSPPVRERYEKLFF	TGTGCCAGCTCACCACCGGTCCGGGAGCGGTACGAAAAACTGTTTTTT
TRBV5-6	NA	TRBJ2-1	CASSFLTDSSYNEQFF	TGTGCCAGCAGCTTCCTGACAGACAGCTCCTACAATGAGCAGTTCTTC
TRBV7-6	TRBD2	TRBJ2-1	CASSFLAGANNEQFF	TGTGCCAGCAGCTTTTTAGCGGGGGCAAACAATGAGCAGTTCTTC
TRBV27	NA	TRBJ2-7	CASTPEGSSYEQYF	TGTGCCAGCACCCCCGAGGGGAGTTCCTACGAGCAGTACTTC
TRBV11-2	NA	TRBJ1-3	CASSSVAGGSGNTIYF	TGTGCCAGCAGCTCCGTGGCGGGGGGCTCTGGAAACACCATATATTTT
TRBV3-1/TRBV3-2	NA	TRBJ2-5	CASSHGLPRETQYF	TGTGCCAGCAGCCACGGTCTTCCACGGGAGACCCAGTACTTC